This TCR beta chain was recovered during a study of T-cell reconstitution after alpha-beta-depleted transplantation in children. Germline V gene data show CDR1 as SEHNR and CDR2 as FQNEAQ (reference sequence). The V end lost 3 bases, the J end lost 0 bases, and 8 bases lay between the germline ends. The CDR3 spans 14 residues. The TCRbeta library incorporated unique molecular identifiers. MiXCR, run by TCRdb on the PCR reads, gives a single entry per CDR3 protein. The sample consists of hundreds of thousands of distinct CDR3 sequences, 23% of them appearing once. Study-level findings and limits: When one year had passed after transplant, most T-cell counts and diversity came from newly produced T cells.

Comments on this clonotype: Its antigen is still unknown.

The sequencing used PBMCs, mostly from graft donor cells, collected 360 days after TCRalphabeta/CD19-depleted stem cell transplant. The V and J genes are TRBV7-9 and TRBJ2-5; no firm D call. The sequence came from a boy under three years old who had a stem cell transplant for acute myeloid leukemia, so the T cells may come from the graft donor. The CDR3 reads CASSFFVDQETQYF. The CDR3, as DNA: TGTGCCAGCAGCTTTTTTGTGGACCAAGAGACCCAGTACTTC.